A single sample gave rise to the 19 T cell receptor beta chains below, sequenced in a study of early T cells in non-severe SARS-CoV-2 infection. Using its own MiXCR run on the 5' RACE reads, TCRdb lists one record per CDR3 protein. This sample carries 25,000 to 30,000 distinct CDR3 sequences, 5.7% of them seen once, and the ten largest clones take less than 6%. Source material: whole blood. Receptors were obtained from an adult who was a healthcare worker with PCR-confirmed SARS-CoV-2 infection or an uninfected control (not recorded which).

This clonotype was counted ten times or more. For the CDR3, the DNA is TGCAGCGTTGATGGTTCGGGGGATAACTATGGCTACACCTTC. Its protein product is CSVDGSGDNYGYTF. The chain couples TRBV29-1 to TRBJ1-2; the D gene is possibly TRBD1 (5 bases). The germline gives CDR1 SQVTM, CDR2 ANQGSEA. The length of the CDR3 is 14 residues. Trimming stripped 3 bases from V and 1 base from J, with 12 bases between.

The CDR3 nucleotides read TGCGCCAGCAGCCAAGATAGGGGGACCCTTGGGACTGAAGCTTTCTTT. Translated, it gives CASSQDRGTLGTEAFF. V gene TRBV4-3 combines with J gene TRBJ1-1; perhaps TRBD1 as D (6 bases). V lost 0 bases and J lost 5, with 16 bases in between. Germline assignment: CDR1 LGHNA and CDR2 YSLEER. This CDR3 is 16 amino acids long.

This clonotype was counted ten times or more. This chain links TRBV10-1 with TRBJ1-1; D is uncertain. Trimming took 9 bases from V and 8 from J, leaving 4 bases between them. CDR1 is WNHNN, CDR2 SYGVQD, per germline (reference sequence). The CDR3 is made up of 8 amino acids. For the CDR3, the DNA is TGCGCCAGTCAAGAAGCTTTCTTT. Its translation: CASQEAFF.

The CDR3, as DNA: TGCAGCGTGGAAGGGAGCTCCTATAATTCACCCCTCCACTTT. Translating gives CSVEGSSYNSPLHF. The V call is TRBV20-1, the J call TRBJ1-6; D is unclear. Germline V gives CDR1 DFQATT, CDR2 SNEGSKA (reference sequence). The CDR3 contains 14 residues.

This clonotype was picked up many times. This chain connects TRBV20-1 to TRBJ2-1; tentative D call: TRBD1 (6 bases). Germline CDR1 DFQATT, CDR2 SNEGSKA (reference sequence). V lost 5 bases, J lost 6 bases, and 14 bases lay in between. The CDR3 length is 13 residues. This chain's CDR3 is CSAPRWGPNEQFF. As DNA, the CDR3 is TGCAGTGCTCCCCGATGGGGGCCCAATGAGCAGTTCTTC.

This sequence joins TRBV7-9 and TRBJ1-6; 7 nucleotides match TRBD1. This CDR3 region has 14 residues. CDR1 is SEHNR, CDR2 FQNEAQ, per germline (reference sequence). The V segment lost 5 bases and the J segment 10 bases; nucleotides outside the gene matches: 8. The CDR3 sequence is CASSLGQAGSPLHF. CDR3 in DNA: TGTGCCAGCAGCCTTGGACAGGCCGGCTCACCCCTCCACTTT.

The table lists this clonotype with a few counts. The rearrangement links TRBV7-8 to TRBJ2-1, with D perhaps being TRBD1 or TRBD2 (5 bases each). Trimming left V 5 bases short and J 9 bases short, with 17 bases between. The CDR3 is 14 residues long. The germline CDR1 and CDR2 sequences are SGHVS and FQNEAQ. CDR3 coding DNA: TGTGCCAGCAGCCCACCTTTCGGGGCAGGTGAGCAGTTCTTC. Translating gives CASSPPFGAGEQFF.

This clonotype was seen a handful of times. CDR3 DNA: TGTGCCAGCAGCCGCGGGGGGCCCTCTAGCACAGATACGCAGTATTTT. Protein: CASSRGGPSSTDTQYF. The chain links TRBV7-6 to TRBJ2-3; 8 bases are shared with TRBD2. The germline V gene encodes CDR1 SGHVS and CDR2 FNYEAQ. The CDR3 sequence is 16 residues long. The V segment lost 5 bases and the J segment 0 bases; nucleotides outside the gene matches: 7.

A few counts support this clonotype. CDR3 DNA sequence: TGTGCCAGCAGCTTCAGTAGCACAGATACGCAGTATTTT. As protein: CASSFSSTDTQYF. V usage is TRBV7-6 and J usage is TRBJ2-3; D is undetermined. The CDR3 spans 13 residues. V was clipped by 3 bases and J by 0 bases, with 4 bases between them. Germline V gene data show CDR1 as SGHVS and CDR2 as FNYEAQ.

In this sample, this clonotype turned up many times. The rearrangement uses TRBV6-2 or TRBV6-3 and TRBJ2-7, with TRBD1 matching over 9 bases. V gave up 6 bases and J gave up 2 bases; unmatched junction bases: 8. Looked up from germline, CDR1 is MNHEY and CDR2 is SVGEGT. The CDR3 is 15 amino acids. Here the CDR3 DNA reads TGTGCCAGCAGATACGCGGACAGGGGTGCCTACGAGCAGTACTTC. Residues: CASRYADRGAYEQYF.

This rearrangement joins TRBV28 to TRBJ2-7; 10 positions agree with TRBD2. This CDR3 is 12 amino acids long. Losses at the gene ends were 6 bases for V and 7 bases for J; bases not matched to a gene: 3. Germline V CDR1 and CDR2: MDHEN, SYDVKM. This CDR3 is CASRTGLAEQYF. The CDR3 bases are TGTGCCAGCAGAACGGGACTAGCGGAGCAGTACTTC.

Ten or more counts support this clonotype. The gene calls are TRBV6-2 or TRBV6-3 and TRBJ2-1; the D is unclear. CDR1 and CDR2 (germline): MNHEY, SVGEGT. The V and J ends lost 4 bases and 5 bases respectively, with 6 bases between them. The CDR3 sequence is 12 residues long. The DNA of the CDR3 is TGTGCCAGCAGTTGGCCCCACAATGAGCAGTTCTTC. As protein: CASSWPHNEQFF.

This clonotype was seen more than once but under ten times. V usage is TRBV5-1 and J usage is TRBJ2-3; TRBD2 agrees at 8 bases. The J segment lost 2 bases and the V segment lost 4 bases, leaving 9 bases of the junction unmatched. The CDR3 spans 16 residues. Germline assignment: CDR1 SGHRS and CDR2 YFSETQ. CDR3 in amino acids: CASSTTPGGTTDTQYF. The CDR3 nucleotides are TGCGCCAGCAGCACCACCCCGGGGGGGACCACAGATACGCAGTATTTT. Using reference TRBV5-1 and TRBJ2-3 for the parts outside the CDR3, the full variable domain is KAGVTQTPRYLIKTRGQQVTLSCSPISGHRSVSWYQQTPGQGLQFLFEYFSETQRNKGNFPGRFSGRQFSNSRSEMNVSTLELGDSALYLCASSTTPGGTTDTQYFGPGTRLTVL.

In this sample, this clonotype turned up many times. The chain couples TRBV5-1 to TRBJ2-7; possibly TRBD1 or TRBD2 for D (5 bases each). Germline V gene sequence: CDR1 SGHRS, CDR2 YFSETQ. The CDR3 is made up of 14 amino acids. V was clipped by 0 bases and J by 4 bases, with 11 bases between them. CDR3 sequence: CASSLGGTDYEQYF. DNA of the CDR3: TGCGCCAGCAGCTTGGGTGGGACGGATTACGAGCAGTACTTC.

This clonotype showed up many times. V usage is TRBV7-9 and J usage is TRBJ2-3; unclear D gene. Per the germline V gene, CDR1 is SEHNR and CDR2 is FQNEAQ (reference sequence). CDR3 length: 11 amino acids. V was cut by 6 bases and J by 6 bases, with 7 bases left in between. The CDR3 nucleotides read TGTGCCAGCAGGCCTGGGGATACGCAGTATTTT. Its protein product is CASRPGDTQYF.

The sample holds many counts of this clonotype. This chain uses TRBV30 with TRBJ2-3, with unresolved D. The CDR3 length is 14 residues. The germline V gene encodes CDR1 GTSNPN and CDR2 SVGIG (reference sequence). V lost 1 base and J lost 0, with 8 bases in between. CDR3 region: CAWSATVSTDTQYF. CDR3 in DNA: TGTGCCTGGAGTGCTACGGTTAGCACAGATACGCAGTATTTT.

The chain uses TRBV6-6 and TRBJ1-5, with a weak D call TRBD1 (5 bases). CDR1 is MNHNY and CDR2 is SVGAGI in the germline V gene (reference sequence). The CDR3 has 15 residues. Trimming cost V 0 bases and J 6 bases, with 12 bases left between them. DNA for the CDR3: TGTGCCAGCAGTTACTCCGGGGCGCAAGGTCAGCCCCAGCATTTT. Translated, it gives CASSYSGAQGQPQHF.

This clonotype has ten or more counts. This chain connects TRBV7-2 to TRBJ2-2; D is possibly TRBD2 (6 bases). Deletions cut 2 bases from V and 13 bases from J, with 17 bases between. CDR1 is SGHTA, CDR2 FQGNSA, per germline. The CDR3 is 14 residues long. The DNA of the CDR3 is TGTGCCAGCAGCTTACGGGGGAGGACGTTGTGGCTGTTTTTT. Encoded protein: CASSLRGRTLWLFF.

Many counts were recorded for this clonotype. This chain joins TRBV28 and TRBJ2-7; perhaps TRBD1 as D (7 bases). Trimming pared 3 bases from V and 3 bases from J, leaving 15 bases between. CDR1 is MDHEN, CDR2 SYDVKM, per germline. The CDR3 is made up of 15 amino acids. CDR3 in DNA: TGTGCCAGCAGTTTGTCAGGGGGGCGAGTCTACGAGCAGTACTTC. Its translation: CASSLSGGRVYEQYF.